Sequencing of this TCR beta chain was carried out in a study of beta chain features in type 1 diabetes. Overall study findings and caveats: Within patients, naive, central memory and Treg TCRB repertoires seemed more similar than within healthy donors. Researchers cautioned that cDNA sequencing could over-represent cells with high TCR expression. The study found moderately but significantly shorter TCRB CDR3s in all four CD4+ subsets of Type 1 diabetes patients.

The V and J ends lost 7 bases and 6 bases respectively, with 19 bases between them. This CDR3 region has 14 residues. The V gene's germline CDR1 is MDHEN and CDR2 SYDVKM. This clone was seen only a few times. Antigen specificity is unknown. As every portion of the isolated RNA was reverse transcribed, the sequencing read expressed TCRB transcripts. Only in-frame clones appear in the TCRdb table, and some are missing; sequencing was by immunoSEQ multiplex PCR. The profile covers about 340,000 clones, with about 13% appearing a single time and about 0.016% taken by the ten largest. The sequenced sample consisted of naive CD4+ T cells from blood. The receptor comes from a woman aged 18-29 years with type 1 diabetes. The V call is TRBV28, the J call TRBJ2-7; D gene uncertain. The CDR3 sequence: CASTLSLRRGEQYF. In DNA form, the CDR3 reads TGTGCCAGCACCCTATCCCTCCGAAGAGGCGAGCAGTACTTC. Full variable domain (rest looked up from reference TRBV28 and TRBJ2-7): DVKVTQSSRYLVKRTGEKVFLECVQDMDHENMFWYRQDPGLGLRLIYFSYDVKMKEKGDIPEGYSVSREKKERFSLILESASTNQTSMYLCASTLSLRRGEQYFGPGTRLTVT.